This T cell receptor beta chain was identified during a study of CD8 T cell repertoires and HIV-1 epitope variants. Study in general: Controls were a CMV, EBV and flu pool, Ebola AY9, and no peptide. Epitopes were three Gag families plus Nef HW9 and YT9. Findings of the study overall: Beta chains alone show antigen proliferation, not cytokine profile or function. Ten or so TCR beta clonotypes were antigen-specific, more than 5 apparently recognizing autologous or escape variants.

The table came from immunoSEQ multiplex PCR; TCRdb's copy has only in-frame clones and leaves some out. This sample has more than 85,000 clones; more than 65% occur once, and the top ten carry around 25%. This clone was counted a few times. Its antigen is still unknown. Germline CDR1 reads LGHNA; CDR2 reads YNFKEQ. V lost 0 bases and J 4 bases, leaving 13 bases between the germline ends. The CDR3 runs 15 residues. The chain uses TRBV4-2 and TRBJ2-7; D call uncertain. Sample: uncultured baseline CD8+ T cells from peripheral blood mononuclear cells (PBMCs). The source is a male donor with HIV. The CDR3 sequence is CASSQDRSSWYEQYF. CDR3 in DNA: TGTGCCAGCAGCCAAGATCGGAGTAGTTGGTACGAGCAGTACTTC.